The sample holds a few counts of the clone carrying this T cell receptor beta chain. Antigen: not known. This sample stems from a study of T cells after yellow fever vaccination. Whole-study findings and limits: There was a small share of clonotypes that showed up in both the CD4 and CD8 compartments.

One entry per CDR3 protein, called by TCRdb with MiXCR from the 5' RACE reads. The data show 300,000 to 350,000 distinct CDR3 sequences, roughly 8.6% seen once. The germline CDR1 and CDR2 sequences are SGHTA and FQGNSA. J lost 0 bases, V lost 5 bases, and 9 bases had no gene match. The CDR3 consists of 19 residues. Specimen: PBMCs, collected 35 to 50 days after the first yellow fever vaccination. The sequence was obtained from a man aged 18 to 30 who received the YFV17D yellow fever vaccine. This rearrangement joins TRBV7-2 to TRBJ2-1; 14 bases are a match to TRBD2. CDR3 nucleotide sequence: TGTGCCAGCAGCGGCAGACTAGCGGGGGGGTCGAGCTCCTACAATGAGCAGTTCTTC. It encodes CASSGRLAGGSSSYNEQFF.